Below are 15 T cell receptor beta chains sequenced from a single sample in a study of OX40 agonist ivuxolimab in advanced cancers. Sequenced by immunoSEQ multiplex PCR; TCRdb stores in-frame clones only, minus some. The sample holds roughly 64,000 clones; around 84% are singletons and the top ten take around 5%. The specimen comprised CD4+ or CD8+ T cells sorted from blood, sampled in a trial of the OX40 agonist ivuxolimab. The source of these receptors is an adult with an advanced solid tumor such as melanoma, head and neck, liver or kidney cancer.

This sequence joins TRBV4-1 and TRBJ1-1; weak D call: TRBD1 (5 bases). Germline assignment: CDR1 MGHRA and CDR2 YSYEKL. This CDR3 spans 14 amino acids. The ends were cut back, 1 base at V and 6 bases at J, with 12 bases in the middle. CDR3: CASSQGEGWPEAFF. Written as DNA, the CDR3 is TGCGCCAGCAGCCAAGGTGAGGGGTGGCCTGAAGCTTTCTTT.

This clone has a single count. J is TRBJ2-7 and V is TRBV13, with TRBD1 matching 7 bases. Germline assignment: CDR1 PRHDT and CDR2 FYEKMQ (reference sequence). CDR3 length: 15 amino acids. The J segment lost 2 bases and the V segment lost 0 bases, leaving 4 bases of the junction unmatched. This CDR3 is CASSLGQGFAYEQYF. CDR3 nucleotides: TGTGCCAGCAGCTTAGGACAGGGGTTCGCCTACGAGCAGTACTTC.

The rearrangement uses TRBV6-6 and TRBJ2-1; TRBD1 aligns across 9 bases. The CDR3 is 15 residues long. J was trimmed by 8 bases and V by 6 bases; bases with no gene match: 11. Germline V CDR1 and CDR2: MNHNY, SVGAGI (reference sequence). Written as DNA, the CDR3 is TGTGCCAGCAGCATTGGACAGGGGCCAGAGGATGAGCAGTTCTTC. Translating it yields CASSIGQGPEDEQFF.

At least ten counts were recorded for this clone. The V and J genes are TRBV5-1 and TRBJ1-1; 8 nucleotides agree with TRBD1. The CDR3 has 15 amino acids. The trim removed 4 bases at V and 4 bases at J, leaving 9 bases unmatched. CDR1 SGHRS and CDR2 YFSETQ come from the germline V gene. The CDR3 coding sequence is TGCGCCAGCAGCAACACTGGACAGGGAAGCACTGAAGCTTTCTTT. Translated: CASSNTGQGSTEAFF.

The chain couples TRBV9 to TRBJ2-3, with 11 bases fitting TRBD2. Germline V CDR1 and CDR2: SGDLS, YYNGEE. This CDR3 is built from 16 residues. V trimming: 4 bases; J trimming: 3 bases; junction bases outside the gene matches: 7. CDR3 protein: CASSLTGTSGTDTQYF. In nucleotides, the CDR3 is TGTGCCAGCAGCCTTACCGGGACTAGCGGAACAGATACGCAGTATTTT.

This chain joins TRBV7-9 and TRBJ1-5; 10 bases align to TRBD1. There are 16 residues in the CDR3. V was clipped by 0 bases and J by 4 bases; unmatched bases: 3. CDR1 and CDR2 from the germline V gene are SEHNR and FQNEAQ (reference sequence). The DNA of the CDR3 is TGTGCCAGCAGCTTAGCGGGACAGGGGAAAAATCAGCCCCAGCATTTT. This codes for CASSLAGQGKNQPQHF.

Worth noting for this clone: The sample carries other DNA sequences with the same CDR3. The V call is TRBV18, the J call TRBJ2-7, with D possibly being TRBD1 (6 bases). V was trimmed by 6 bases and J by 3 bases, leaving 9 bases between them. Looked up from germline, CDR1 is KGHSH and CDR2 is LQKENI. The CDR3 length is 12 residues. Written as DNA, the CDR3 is TGTGCCAGCTCCCCGGACAGCTACGAGCAGTACTTC. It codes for CASSPDSYEQYF.

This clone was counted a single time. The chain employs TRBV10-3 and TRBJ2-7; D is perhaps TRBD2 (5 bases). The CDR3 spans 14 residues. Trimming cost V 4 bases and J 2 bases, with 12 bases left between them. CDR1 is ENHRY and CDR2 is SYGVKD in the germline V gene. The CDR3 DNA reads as TGTGCCATCAGTGGTTCGGACGGGGCCTACGAGCAGTACTTC. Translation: CAISGSDGAYEQYF.

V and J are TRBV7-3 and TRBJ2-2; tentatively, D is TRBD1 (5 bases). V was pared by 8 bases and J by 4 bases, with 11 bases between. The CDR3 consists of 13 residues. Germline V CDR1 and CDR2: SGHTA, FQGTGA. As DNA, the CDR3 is TGTGCCAGCCAGGGCCAGATCACCGGGGAGCTGTTTTTT. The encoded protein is CASQGQITGELFF. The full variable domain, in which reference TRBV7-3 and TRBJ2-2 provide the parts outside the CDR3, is GAGVSQTPSNKVTEKGKYVELRCDPISGHTALYWYRQSLGQGPEFLIYFQGTGAADDSGLPNDRFFAVRPEGSVSTLKIQRTERGDSAVYLCASQGQITGELFFGEGSRLTVL.

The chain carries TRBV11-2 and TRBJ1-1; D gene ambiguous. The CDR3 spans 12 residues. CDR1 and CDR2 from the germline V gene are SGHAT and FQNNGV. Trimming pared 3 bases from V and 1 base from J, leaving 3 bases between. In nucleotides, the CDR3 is TGTGCCAGCAGCTTCCCGAACACTGAAGCTTTCTTT. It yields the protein CASSFPNTEAFF.

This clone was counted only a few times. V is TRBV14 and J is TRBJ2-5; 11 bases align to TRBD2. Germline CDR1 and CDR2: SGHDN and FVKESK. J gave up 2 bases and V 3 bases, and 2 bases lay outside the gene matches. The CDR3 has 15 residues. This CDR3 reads CASSQTSGAQETQYF. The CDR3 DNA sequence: TGTGCCAGCAGCCAGACTAGCGGGGCACAAGAGACCCAGTACTTC.

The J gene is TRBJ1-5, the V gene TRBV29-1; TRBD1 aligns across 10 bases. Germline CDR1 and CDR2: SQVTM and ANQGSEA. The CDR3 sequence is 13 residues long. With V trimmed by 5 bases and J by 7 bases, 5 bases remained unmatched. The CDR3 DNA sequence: TGCAGCGTTAGACAGGGGGCACGGCAGCCCCAGCATTTT. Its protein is CSVRQGARQPQHF.

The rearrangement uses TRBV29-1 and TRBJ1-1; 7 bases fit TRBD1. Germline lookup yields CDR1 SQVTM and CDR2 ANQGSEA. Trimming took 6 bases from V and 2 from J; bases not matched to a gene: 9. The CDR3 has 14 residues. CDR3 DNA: TGCAGCGTGGTCGGGGACAGCGGAAACACTGAAGCTTTCTTT. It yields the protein CSVVGDSGNTEAFF.

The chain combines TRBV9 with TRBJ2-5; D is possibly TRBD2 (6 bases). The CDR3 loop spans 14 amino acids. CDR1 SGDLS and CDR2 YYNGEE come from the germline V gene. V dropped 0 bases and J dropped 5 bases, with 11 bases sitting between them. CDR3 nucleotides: TGTGCCAGCAGCGTAGAATGGGGAGGCGAGACCCAGTACTTC. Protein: CASSVEWGGETQYF.

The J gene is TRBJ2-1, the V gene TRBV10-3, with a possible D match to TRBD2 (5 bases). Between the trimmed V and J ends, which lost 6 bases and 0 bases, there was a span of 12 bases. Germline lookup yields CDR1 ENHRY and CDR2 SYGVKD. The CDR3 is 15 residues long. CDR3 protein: CAISGAESSYNEQFF. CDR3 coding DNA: TGTGCCATCAGCGGAGCGGAGAGCTCCTACAATGAGCAGTTCTTC.